This T cell receptor beta chain is drawn from a study of T cells in localized non-small cell lung cancer. General study points: In uninvolved adjacent lung, T cell clonality reached its highest value, exceeding tumor.

Generated by immunoSEQ multiplex PCR, the TCRdb table keeps only in-frame clones and is missing some. The data hold 30,000 to 40,000 clones, with around 88% observed a single time. With regard to this clone: The antigen is not known.

CDR3 size: 14 residues. Trimming pared 4 bases from V and 5 bases from J, leaving 13 bases between. CDR1 SGHDN and CDR2 FVKESK come from the germline V gene. The V and J genes are TRBV14 and TRBJ2-3, with D unclear. Specimen: peripheral blood, collected before any cancer treatment. This TCR derives from a man aged 40-75 years with stage I lung adenocarcinoma. CDR3 amino acids: CASSLDTFGDTQYF. The CDR3 coding sequence is TGTGCCAGCAGCCTCGACACTTTTGGAGATACGCAGTATTTT. The full variable domain, rest sourced from reference TRBV14 and TRBJ2-3, is EAGVTQFPSHSVIEKGQTVTLRCDPISGHDNLYWYRRVMGKEIKFLLHFVKESKQDESGMPNNRFLAERTGGTYSTLKVQPAELEDSGVYFCASSLDTFGDTQYFGPGTRLTVL.